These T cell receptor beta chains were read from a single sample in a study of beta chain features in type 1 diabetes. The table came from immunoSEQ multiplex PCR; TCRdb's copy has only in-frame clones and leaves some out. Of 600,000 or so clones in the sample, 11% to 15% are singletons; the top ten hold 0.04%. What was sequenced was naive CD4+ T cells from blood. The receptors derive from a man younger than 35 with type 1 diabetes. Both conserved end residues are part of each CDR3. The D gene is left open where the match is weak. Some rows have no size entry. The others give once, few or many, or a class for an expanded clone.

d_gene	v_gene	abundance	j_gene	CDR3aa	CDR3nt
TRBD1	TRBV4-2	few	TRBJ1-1	CASSQETGDTEAFF	TGTGCCAGCAGCCAGGAGACAGGGGACACTGAAGCTTTCTTT
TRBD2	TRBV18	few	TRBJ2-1	CASSPPGLADNEQFF	TGTGCCAGCTCACCTCCGGGACTAGCGGACAATGAGCAGTTCTTC
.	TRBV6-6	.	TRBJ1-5	CASRLRQGSNQPQHF	TGTGCCAGCAGGCTCAGACAAGGTAGCAATCAGCCCCAGCATTTT
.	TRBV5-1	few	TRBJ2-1	CASSLAQSSYNEQFF	TGCGCCAGCAGCTTGGCACAGAGCTCCTACAATGAGCAGTTCTTC
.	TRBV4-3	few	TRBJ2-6	CASSQVISSGANVLTF	TGCGCCAGCAGCCAAGTAATCTCCTCTGGGGCCAACGTCCTGACTTTC
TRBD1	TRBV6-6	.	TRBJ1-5	CASSPTGGNQPQHF	TGTGCCAGCAGCCCGACAGGGGGCAATCAGCCCCAGCATTTT
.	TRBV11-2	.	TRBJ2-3	CASSFSAGTQYF	TGTGCCAGCAGCTTCTCTGCCGGGACGCAGTATTTT
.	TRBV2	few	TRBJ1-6	CASSEGLPLHF	TGTGCCAGCAGTGAAGGATTACCCCTCCACTTT
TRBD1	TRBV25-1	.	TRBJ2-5	CASSPNRGETQYF	TGTGCCAGCAGTCCCAACAGGGGAGAGACCCAGTACTTC
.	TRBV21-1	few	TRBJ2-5	CASSKAGQTETQYF	TGTGCCAGCAGCAAAGCAGGACAAACCGAGACCCAGTACTTC
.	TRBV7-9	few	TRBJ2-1	CASSLVPGLGDEQFF	TGTGCCAGCAGCTTAGTTCCGGGGCTGGGCGATGAGCAGTTCTTC
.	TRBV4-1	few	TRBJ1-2	CASSQDGTVYGYTF	TGCGCCAGCAGCCAAGATGGAACAGTCTATGGCTACACCTTC
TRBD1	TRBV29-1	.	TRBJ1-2	CSVDQGAGGYTF	TGCAGCGTTGACCAGGGGGCTGGTGGCTACACCTTC
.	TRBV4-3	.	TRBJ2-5	CASSHKRQETQYF	TGCGCCAGCAGCCATAAACGGCAAGAGACCCAGTACTTC
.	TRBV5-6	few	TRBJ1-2	CASSLAAAHYGYTF	TGTGCCAGCAGCTTGGCGGCAGCCCACTATGGCTACACCTTC
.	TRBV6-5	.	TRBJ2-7	CASRRTSISYEQYF	TGTGCCAGCAGGAGGACCTCAATCTCCTACGAGCAGTACTTC
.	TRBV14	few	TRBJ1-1	CASSPQMNTEAFF	TGTGCCAGCAGCCCTCAGATGAACACTGAAGCTTTCTTT
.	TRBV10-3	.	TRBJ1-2	CAISESPENYGYTF	TGTGCCATCAGTGAGTCGCCGGAAAACTATGGCTACACCTTC
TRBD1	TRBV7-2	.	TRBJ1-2	CASSAQGALGYTF	TGTGCCAGCAGCGCACAGGGGGCGCTTGGCTACACCTTC
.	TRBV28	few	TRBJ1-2	CAHTTAANYGYTF	TGTGCCCACACGACAGCTGCTAACTATGGCTACACCTTC
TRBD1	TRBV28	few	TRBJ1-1	CASGRQGALVGDEAFF	TGTGCCAGCGGAAGACAGGGCGCCCTTGTAGGGGATGAAGCTTTCTTT
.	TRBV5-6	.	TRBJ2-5	CASSSKRPETQYF	TGTGCCAGCAGCTCCAAAAGGCCAGAGACCCAGTACTTC
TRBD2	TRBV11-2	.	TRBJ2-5	CASSLERGLAGETQYF	TGTGCCAGCAGCTTAGAGCGGGGACTAGCGGGAGAGACCCAGTACTTC
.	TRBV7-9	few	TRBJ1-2	CASSHPAGGYGYTF	TGTGCCAGCAGCCACCCTGCGGGGGGCTATGGCTACACCTTC